These 19 T cell receptor beta chains were all obtained from the same sample, sequenced in a study of control samples from healthy donors and cancer patients (dated by TCRdb to 2018 to 2021). Libraries came from the immunoSEQ multiplex PCR assay. Entries here come from immuneACCESS through TCRdb and include only in-frame sequences with V and J called. Some clones fail to appear in such tables; in the studies checked, an unresolved V gene covers under half of the shortfall, and the cause of the remainder is unknown. The sample profile shows approximately 100,000 clones; about nine tenths of them were found once. Around 20% of the sample belongs to the ten largest clones. The sequenced material came from blood. These receptors were obtained from a man younger than 40 in good health.

Only a few counts were recorded for this clone. The chain carries TRBV5-4 and TRBJ2-2; D is undetermined. The CDR3 runs to 16 residues. The V end was cut by 0 bases, the J end by 3 bases, with 12 bases between. Germline CDR1 and CDR2: SGHNT and YYREEE (reference sequence). CDR3 DNA: TGTGCCAGCAGCTTGGAGCTAGGCCGATACACCGGGGAGCTGTTTTTT. This gives the protein CASSLELGRYTGELFF.

The chain has TRBV5-1 and TRBJ2-5, with TRBD2 identical over 11 bases. V lost 0 bases, J lost 4 bases, and 2 bases stayed unmatched. This CDR3 region has 15 residues. CDR1 and CDR2 (germline): SGHRS, YFSETQ. CDR3 protein: CASSLVGTSGETQYF. The CDR3 DNA reads as TGCGCCAGCAGCTTGGTGGGGACTAGCGGAGAGACCCAGTACTTC.

The V gene is TRBV14, the J gene TRBJ2-5, with TRBD2 matching 7 bases. The CDR3 sequence is 15 residues long. Losses at the gene ends were 1 base for V and 5 bases for J; bases not matched to a gene: 7. Germline CDR1 is SGHDN and CDR2 is FVKESK. CDR3 DNA: TGTGCCAGCAGCCAAGCCCGAGCGGGGCGGGAGACCCAGTACTTC. This gives the protein CASSQARAGRETQYF.

The chain carries TRBV5-1 and TRBJ2-7, with TRBD1 identical over 7 bases. V lost 0 bases and J lost 3; bases outside the gene matches: 6. The CDR3 runs 15 residues. Per the germline V gene, CDR1 is SGHRS and CDR2 is YFSETQ. CDR3 residues: CASSLAQGVSYEQYF. The CDR3 region has the DNA TGCGCCAGCAGCTTGGCGCAGGGGGTCAGCTACGAGCAGTACTTC.

The CDR3 DNA reads TGTGCCTGGAGTGTGGGGGACAAAGCTTTCTTT. Translation: CAWSVGDKAFF. The rearrangement links TRBV30 to TRBJ1-1; D might be TRBD1 (6 bases). Germline V gene sequence: CDR1 GTSNPN, CDR2 SVGIG (reference sequence). The CDR3 extends over 11 amino acids. The ends were cut back, 0 bases at V and 9 bases at J, with 8 bases in the middle.

The rearrangement uses TRBV20-1 and TRBJ2-5; D gene uncertain. V dropped 3 bases and J dropped 5 bases, with 13 bases sitting between them. Germline CDR1 reads DFQATT; CDR2 reads SNEGSKA (reference sequence). The CDR3 has 13 amino acids. The CDR3 region is CSASGPLEETQYF. As DNA, the CDR3 is TGCAGTGCTAGTGGCCCTCTTGAGGAGACCCAGTACTTC.

The chain is built from TRBV6-5 and TRBJ2-3, with 8 bases fitting TRBD2. There are 15 residues in the CDR3. Trimming cost V 0 bases and J 2 bases; bases outside gene matches: 1. CDR1 MNHEY and CDR2 SVGAGI come from the germline V gene. CDR3 sequence reads: CASSYSGGATDTQYF. DNA for the CDR3: TGTGCCAGCAGTTACTCCGGGGGGGCCACAGATACGCAGTATTTT.

A single count supports this clone. V gene TRBV9 combines with J gene TRBJ2-2; TRBD2 agrees at 10 bases. This CDR3 has 16 residues. Germline values: CDR1 SGDLS, CDR2 YYNGEE. Losses at the gene ends were 2 bases for V and 4 bases for J; bases not matched to a gene: 5. In nucleotides, the CDR3 is TGTGCCAGCAGCGTCGTCAGCGGGGGGGGCACCGGGGAGCTGTTTTTT. This sequence encodes CASSVVSGGGTGELFF.

This clone was seen just once. CDR3 sequence reads: CASSAGTSGGYEQYV. The CDR3 nucleotides read TGCGCCAGCAGTGCTGGGACTAGCGGGGGTTACGAGCAGTACGTC. This chain uses TRBV23-1 with TRBJ2-7; 14 bases map to TRBD2. TRBV23-1 is marked as an open reading frame, function uncertain. V lost 5 bases, J lost 4 bases, and 4 bases stayed unmatched. The CDR3 consists of 15 residues.

This chain links TRBV4-1 with TRBJ2-7; a possible D gene is TRBD1 (6 bases). The V gene's germline CDR1 is MGHRA and CDR2 YSYEKL. Trimming shortened V by 0 bases and J by 9 bases, and 15 bases separated the two germline ends. The CDR3 contains 14 residues. The CDR3 sequence is CASSQDPRGQPQYF. The CDR3 bases are TGCGCCAGCAGCCAAGACCCCAGGGGTCAACCGCAGTACTTC.

The chain employs TRBV29-1 and TRBJ2-1; D is possibly TRBD1 or TRBD2 (5 bases each). The CDR3 is 13 residues long. The V end was cut by 7 bases, the J end by 10 bases, with 20 bases between. CDR1 is SQVTM, CDR2 ANQGSEA, per germline. The CDR3 loop is CSATQDLEEEQFF. The DNA for the CDR3 is TGCAGCGCAACACAGGATCTGGAGGAAGAGCAGTTCTTC.

V and J are TRBV2 and TRBJ1-2; no clear D. V shed 8 bases and J shed 3 bases, with 16 bases lying between them. In germline, CDR1 is SNHLY, CDR2 FYNNEI. This CDR3 has 14 amino acids. The CDR3 sequence: CASLQDTWDYGYTF. CDR3 DNA sequence: TGTGCCAGCCTGCAGGATACCTGGGACTATGGCTACACCTTC.

The rearrangement uses TRBV7-9 and TRBJ1-1; 8 bases are a match to TRBD1. Looked up from germline, CDR1 is SEHNR and CDR2 is FQNEAQ (reference sequence). This CDR3 comprises 15 residues. Germline trimming cut 6 bases from V and 3 bases from J; bases unmatched to any gene: 9. Written as DNA, the CDR3 is TGTGCCAGCAGTTTGATCAGGGGGCTGGACACTGAAGCTTTCTTT. This encodes CASSLIRGLDTEAFF.

The chain uses TRBV9 and TRBJ1-2, with unresolved D. Per the germline V gene, CDR1 is SGDLS and CDR2 is YYNGEE. This CDR3 region has 11 residues. Trimming took 4 bases from V and 8 from J, leaving 9 bases between them. The CDR3 nucleotides are TGTGCCAGCAGCTCCGGCGTCGGCTACACCTTC. It is translated as CASSSGVGYTF. The full variable domain, its missing parts supplied by reference TRBV9 and TRBJ1-2, is DSGVTQTPKHLITATGQRVTLRCSPRSGDLSVYWYQQSLDQGLQFLIQYYNGEERAKGNILERFSAQQFPDLHSELNLSSLELGDSALYFCASSSGVGYTFGSGTRLTVV.

Here the CDR3 reads CASSSPDSSYEQYF. CDR3 coding DNA: TGTGCCAGCAGTTCTCCGGACAGCTCCTACGAGCAGTACTTC. This chain joins TRBV27 and TRBJ2-7; tentatively, D is TRBD1 (6 bases). Germline V gives CDR1 MNHEY, CDR2 SMNVEV (reference sequence). CDR3 length: 14 amino acids. V was pared by 4 bases and J by 0 bases, with 10 bases between.

V is TRBV5-1 and J is TRBJ2-5, with 9 bases matching TRBD1. Per germline, CDR1 SGHRS and CDR2 YFSETQ. This CDR3 spans 15 amino acids. V shed 0 bases and J 3 bases; nucleotides not matched to a gene: 3. The CDR3 loop reads CASSLVGTGKETQYF. DNA for the CDR3: TGCGCCAGCAGCTTGGTCGGGACAGGGAAAGAGACCCAGTACTTC.

The V and J genes are TRBV7-2 and TRBJ2-6; D unclear. V gave up 3 bases and J gave up 4 bases, with 4 bases separating them. The CDR3 runs to 13 residues. Germline CDR1 SGHTA, CDR2 FQGNSA. CDR3: CASSFFGANVLTF. In DNA form, the CDR3 reads TGTGCCAGCAGCTTTTTCGGGGCCAACGTCCTGACTTTC.

This chain uses TRBV23-1 with TRBJ2-2; tentatively, D is TRBD2 (5 bases). TRBV23-1 is an ORF for which the function is uncertain. Trimming took off 3 bases at V and 5 bases at J, with 7 bases between the two ends. This CDR3 is 13 amino acids long. CDR3 amino acids: CASSQWRTGELFF. CDR3 nucleotide sequence: TGCGCCAGCAGTCAGTGGAGGACCGGGGAGCTGTTTTTT.

V gene TRBV3-1 (or the pseudogene TRBV3-2) combines with J gene TRBJ1-2, with TRBD1 identical over 11 bases. After removal of 4 bases from V and 4 bases from J, the junction contained 8 bases not matched to a gene. Looked up from germline, CDR1 is LGHDT and CDR2 is YNNKEL (reference sequence). This CDR3 is 16 amino acids long. In DNA form, the CDR3 reads TGTGCCAGCAGCCGCGGGACAGGGGGTAATACCTATGGCTACACCTTC. It translates to CASSRGTGGNTYGYTF.